Shown below are 26 T cell receptor beta chains from a single sample sequenced in a study of cytomegalovirus exposure and HLA in healthy donors. PCR was performed using 60 Vbeta and 13 Jbeta primers. Here immunoSEQ multiplex PCR was the method, and the copy in TCRdb shows in-frame clones only, minus some. In the table there are 95,000 to 150,000 clones, 80% of which are singletons. Sample: PBMCs. The receptors originated from a man younger than 45 in good health and CMV-seropositive.

The chain recombines TRBV5-1 with TRBJ2-3, with TRBD2 matching 10 bases. V lost 1 base, J lost 1 base, and 3 bases stayed unmatched. The CDR3 consists of 16 residues. Germline V CDR1 and CDR2: SGHRS, YFSETQ. CDR3 region: CASSLILAGRTDTQYF. In nucleotides, the CDR3 is TGCGCCAGCAGCTTGATACTAGCGGGGCGCACAGATACGCAGTATTTT. Filled out from reference TRBV5-1 and TRBJ2-3, the complete variable domain reads KAGVTQTPRYLIKTRGQQVTLSCSPISGHRSVSWYQQTPGQGLQFLFEYFSETQRNKGNFPGRFSGRQFSNSRSEMNVSTLELGDSALYLCASSLILAGRTDTQYFGPGTRLTVL.

CDR3 sequence reads: CASSEALPDRDGYTF. CDR3 nucleotides: TGTGCCAGCAGTGAAGCGCTTCCGGACAGGGATGGCTACACCTTC. The rearrangement uses TRBV6-1 and TRBJ1-2, with 8 bases fitting TRBD1. This CDR3 has 15 residues. V shed 0 bases and J 6 bases; nucleotides not matched to a gene: 6. Germline loops: CDR1 MNHNS, CDR2 SASEGT.

This clone was observed once. J is TRBJ1-1 and V is TRBV9; no clear D gene. The CDR3 is 13 amino acids. Between the trimmed V and J ends, which lost 0 bases and 5 bases, there was a span of 8 bases. The V gene's germline CDR1 is SGDLS and CDR2 YYNGEE. CDR3 sequence reads: CASSVEPGTEAFF. The CDR3 nucleotides are TGTGCCAGCAGCGTAGAGCCGGGGACTGAAGCTTTCTTT.

The chain carries TRBV9 and TRBJ2-2, with 9 positions matching TRBD1. The germline gives CDR1 SGDLS, CDR2 YYNGEE. V lost 4 bases, J lost 4 bases, and 8 bases stayed unmatched. The CDR3 runs 16 residues. The CDR3 DNA reads as TGTGCCAGCAGCATCACAGGGGGCGGGGGCACCGGGGAGCTGTTTTTT. It is translated as CASSITGGGGTGELFF.

The gene calls are TRBV9 and TRBJ2-2; 10 bases map to TRBD1. Germline CDR1 reads SGDLS; CDR2 reads YYNGEE. Germline trimming cut 5 bases from V and 5 bases from J; bases unmatched to any gene: 3. The CDR3 is made up of 14 amino acids. CDR3 DNA sequence: TGTGCCAGCAGGAGACAGGGGGCAACCGGGGAGCTGTTTTTT. This translates into CASRRQGATGELFF.

A single count supports this clone. The CDR3 bases are TGCGCCAGCAGCTTGGACCAGGGTAGTCGGTCCACTGAAGCTTTCTTT. Protein sequence: CASSLDQGSRSTEAFF. The chain recombines TRBV5-1 with TRBJ1-1; D might be TRBD1 (5 bases). The ends were cut back, 0 bases at V and 4 bases at J, with 16 bases in the middle. Germline V CDR1 and CDR2: SGHRS, YFSETQ. CDR3 length equals 16 residues.

This clone appeared a few times. The chain is built from TRBV30 and TRBJ1-4; D perhaps matches TRBD1 (5 bases). This CDR3 is built from 15 residues. The V gene lost 2 bases and the J gene lost 2 bases, with 12 bases spanning the gap. Germline loops: CDR1 GTSNPN, CDR2 SVGIG (reference sequence). The DNA for the CDR3 is TGTGCCTGGAGTTTGGGGGGAACGACTAATGAAAAACTGTTTTTT. Translating it yields CAWSLGGTTNEKLFF. The full variable domain, rest sourced from reference TRBV30 and TRBJ1-4, is SQTIHQWPATLVQPVGSPLSLECTVEGTSNPNLYWYRQAAGRGLQLLFYSVGIGQISSEVPQNLSASRPQDRQFILSSKKLLLSDSGFYLCAWSLGGTTNEKLFFGSGTQLSVL.

V gene TRBV19 combines with J gene TRBJ1-5; D is undetermined. V was clipped by 3 bases and J by 4 bases, with 10 bases between them. Per the germline V gene, CDR1 is LNHDA and CDR2 is SQIVND (reference sequence). CDR3 size: 14 residues. CDR3 loop: CASSIPGRNQPQHF. CDR3 bases: TGTGCCAGTAGTATTCCGGGGAGGAATCAGCCCCAGCATTTT.

J is TRBJ1-2 and V is TRBV28; 8 bases are shared with TRBD1. After removal of 7 bases from V and 4 bases from J, the junction contained 11 bases not matched to a gene. This CDR3 has 15 amino acids. Germline values: CDR1 MDHEN, CDR2 SYDVKM. The CDR3 here is CASNTGPRGLYGYTF. The CDR3, as DNA: TGTGCCAGCAATACGGGCCCCAGGGGGCTCTATGGCTACACCTTC.

This clone has a single count. This chain links TRBV5-1 with TRBJ2-5; 8 nucleotides match TRBD1. The CDR3 is made up of 13 amino acids. Trimming cost V 4 bases and J 5 bases; bases outside gene matches: 4. Germline V gene sequence: CDR1 SGHRS, CDR2 YFSETQ. In DNA form, the CDR3 reads TGCGCCAGCAGCGACAGGGGTGGGGAGACCCAGTACTTC. Amino acids: CASSDRGGETQYF.

V gene TRBV18 combines with J gene TRBJ1-1; D not certain. CDR3 size: 14 residues. Looked up from germline, CDR1 is KGHSH and CDR2 is LQKENI. The V end lost 6 bases, the J end lost 0 bases, and 11 bases lay between the germline ends. The DNA of the CDR3 is TGTGCCAGCTCCCGGGAGGATATGAACACTGAAGCTTTCTTT. It is translated as CASSREDMNTEAFF.

V gene TRBV30 combines with J gene TRBJ1-2; TRBD1 might be the D (6 bases). There are 14 residues in the CDR3. Germline loops: CDR1 GTSNPN, CDR2 SVGIG (reference sequence). The V gene lost 5 bases and the J gene lost 5 bases, with 18 bases spanning the gap. Here the CDR3 reads CAWRQGQDLYGYTF. For the CDR3, the DNA is TGTGCCTGGCGTCAGGGGCAGGACTTATATGGCTACACCTTC.

The V call is TRBV11-3, the J call TRBJ2-1, with D maybe TRBD2 (6 bases). Trimming cost V 11 bases and J 8 bases, with 19 bases left between them. The CDR3 extends over 13 amino acids. CDR1 and CDR2 (germline): SGHNT, YENEEA. CDR3 coding DNA: TGTGCCTCGGGGGACGGCGGCAACCATGAGCAGTTCTTC. Protein product: CASGDGGNHEQFF.

The chain couples TRBV6-1 to TRBJ1-1, with 8 bases matching TRBD1. The CDR3 is made up of 16 amino acids. With V trimmed by 4 bases and J by 5 bases, 12 bases remained unmatched. The V gene's germline CDR1 is MNHNS and CDR2 SASEGT. The CDR3 sequence: CASSADYQGARTEAFF. The CDR3, as DNA: TGTGCCAGCAGTGCAGATTATCAGGGGGCACGAACTGAAGCTTTCTTT.

The J gene is TRBJ1-1, the V gene TRBV6-1; D gene unclear. The germline V gene has CDR1 MNHNS and CDR2 SASEGT. V was pared by 3 bases and J by 2 bases, with 13 bases between. This CDR3 region has 15 residues. The CDR3: CASSETGLGNTEAFF. CDR3 sequence (DNA): TGTGCCAGCAGTGAGACCGGACTGGGAAACACTGAAGCTTTCTTT.

The V and J genes are TRBV2 and TRBJ2-3, with D possibly matching TRBD2 (6 bases). CDR3 size: 13 residues. The V end lost 8 bases, the J end lost 4 bases, and 13 bases lay between the germline ends. Per the germline V gene, CDR1 is SNHLY and CDR2 is FYNNEI. In nucleotides, the CDR3 is TGTGCCAGCCTTGCCCCTAGCGCAGATACGCAGTATTTT. It encodes CASLAPSADTQYF.

Regarding this clone: Other DNA sequences in the same sample also yield this CDR3. The V gene is TRBV25-1, the J gene TRBJ2-5; 15 bases match TRBD2. Per the germline V gene, CDR1 is MGHDK and CDR2 is SYGVNS. CDR3 length: 15 residues. The ends lost 6 bases at V and 4 bases at J; junction bases unmatched: 3. Here the CDR3 DNA reads TGTGCCAGCAGCCCGGGACTAGCGGGGGGAGAGACCCAGTACTTC. Protein product: CASSPGLAGGETQYF.

The J gene is TRBJ2-7, the V gene TRBV10-3, with 7 bases that match TRBD1. The CDR3 extends over 17 amino acids. V shed 0 bases, J shed 5 bases, and the junction held 13 bases outside the gene matches. Germline CDR1 is ENHRY and CDR2 is SYGVKD. CDR3 residues: CAISESLSRDRADEQYF. In nucleotides, the CDR3 is TGTGCCATCAGTGAGTCTCTATCCCGAGACAGGGCAGACGAGCAGTACTTC.

This clone was counted only a few times. The chain links TRBV18 to TRBJ2-3; 16 bases fit TRBD2. With 6 bases clipped from V and 5 bases from J, the junction kept 5 bases outside the gene matches. The CDR3 covers 16 residues. Germline V gene sequence: CDR1 KGHSH, CDR2 LQKENI. The CDR3 nucleotides read TGTGCCAGCTCGCCGGGACTAGCGGGGGGGCAAGATACGCAGTATTTT. Translated, it gives CASSPGLAGGQDTQYF.

This clone was counted only a few times. The DNA for the CDR3 is TGCGCCAGCAGCCAACCCCTGGGGAGAATCAATGAGCAGTTCTTC. This sequence encodes CASSQPLGRINEQFF. The chain has TRBV4-1 and TRBJ2-1, with D tentatively TRBD2 (5 bases). The CDR3 extends over 15 amino acids. Trimming pared 2 bases from V and 6 bases from J, leaving 14 bases between. In germline, CDR1 is MGHRA, CDR2 YSYEKL.

This chain joins TRBV6-1 and TRBJ2-1; D is possibly TRBD1 (5 bases). The V gene's germline CDR1 is MNHNS and CDR2 SASEGT. This CDR3 has 13 residues. Trimming took off 8 bases at V and 7 bases at J, with 15 bases between the two ends. The DNA of the CDR3 is TGTGCCAGCTTCTCAGGGTCAGGGAATGAGCAGTTCTTC. It translates to CASFSGSGNEQFF.

The chain joins TRBV10-1 to TRBJ2-5; D uncertain. Germline values: CDR1 WNHNN, CDR2 SYGVQD (reference sequence). The CDR3 spans 14 residues. V dropped 0 bases and J dropped 2 bases, with 7 bases sitting between them. The CDR3 bases are TGCGCCAGCAGTGAGTCCCGGGTACAAGAGACCCAGTACTTC. This codes for CASSESRVQETQYF.

The rearrangement uses TRBV29-1 and TRBJ1-1; TRBD1 aligns across 7 bases. Germline V gene lookup returns CDR1 SQVTM and CDR2 ANQGSEA. CDR3 length: 14 amino acids. Trimming removed 4 bases from V and 2 bases from J; junction bases left unmatched: 7. The CDR3 protein is CSVGGGPLNTEAFF. The CDR3 DNA reads TGCAGCGTTGGAGGGGGCCCCCTAAACACTGAAGCTTTCTTT.

V and J are TRBV7-2 and TRBJ1-1; unclear D gene. The V gene lost 1 base and the J gene lost 8 bases, with 8 bases spanning the gap. The CDR3 loop spans 12 amino acids. Germline loops: CDR1 SGHTA, CDR2 FQGNSA. CDR3: CASSLDRDEAFF. In DNA form, the CDR3 reads TGTGCCAGCAGCTTAGACAGAGACGAAGCTTTCTTT.

The J gene is TRBJ1-2, the V gene TRBV5-1; D gene ambiguous. The germline CDR1 and CDR2 sequences are SGHRS and YFSETQ. The CDR3 consists of 13 residues. V was shortened by 4 bases and J by 8 bases, with 15 bases between the two germline ends. The CDR3 bases are TGCGCCAGCAGCCCTACCCTCGACGGGGGCTACACCTTC. Protein: CASSPTLDGGYTF.

This chain joins TRBV7-9 and TRBJ1-1; weak D call: TRBD1 (5 bases). The ends were cut back, 1 base at V and 1 base at J, with 19 bases in the middle. The germline V gene has CDR1 SEHNR and CDR2 FQNEAQ (reference sequence). The CDR3 runs 18 residues. This CDR3 reads CASSLEPIGAGQNTEAFF. The CDR3 DNA reads as TGTGCCAGCAGCTTAGAACCTATAGGGGCAGGGCAGAACACTGAAGCTTTCTTT.